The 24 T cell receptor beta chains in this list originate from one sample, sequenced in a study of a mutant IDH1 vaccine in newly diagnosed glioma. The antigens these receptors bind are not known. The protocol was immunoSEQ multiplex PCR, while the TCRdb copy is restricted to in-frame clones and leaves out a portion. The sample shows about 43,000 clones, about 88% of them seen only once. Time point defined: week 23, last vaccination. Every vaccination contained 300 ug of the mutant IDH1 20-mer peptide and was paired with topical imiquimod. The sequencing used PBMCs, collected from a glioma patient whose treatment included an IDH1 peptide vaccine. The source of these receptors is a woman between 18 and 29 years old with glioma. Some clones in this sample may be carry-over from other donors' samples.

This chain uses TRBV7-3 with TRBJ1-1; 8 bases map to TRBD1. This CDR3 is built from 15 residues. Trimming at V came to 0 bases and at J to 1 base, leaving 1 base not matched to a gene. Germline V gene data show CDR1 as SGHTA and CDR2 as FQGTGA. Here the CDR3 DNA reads TGTGCCAGCAGCTTAACCGGGACAGGGAACACTGAAGCTTTCTTT. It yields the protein CASSLTGTGNTEAFF.

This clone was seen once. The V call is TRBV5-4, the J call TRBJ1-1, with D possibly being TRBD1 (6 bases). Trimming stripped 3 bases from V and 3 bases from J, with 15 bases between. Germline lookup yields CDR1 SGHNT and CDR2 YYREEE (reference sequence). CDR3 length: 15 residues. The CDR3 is CASSWTGAWYTEAFF. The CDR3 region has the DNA TGTGCCAGCAGCTGGACGGGGGCTTGGTACACTGAAGCTTTCTTT.

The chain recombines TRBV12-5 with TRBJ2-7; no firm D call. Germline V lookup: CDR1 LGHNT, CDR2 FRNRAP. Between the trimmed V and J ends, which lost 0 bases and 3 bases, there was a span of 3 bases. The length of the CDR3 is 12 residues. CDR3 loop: CASGLVHYEQYF. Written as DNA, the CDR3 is TGTGCTAGTGGTTTGGTCCACTACGAGCAGTACTTC. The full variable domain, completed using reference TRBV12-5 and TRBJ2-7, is DARVTQTPRHKVTEMGQEVTMRCQPILGHNTVFWYRQTMMQGLELLAYFRNRAPLDDSGMPKDRFSAEMPDATLATLKIQPSEPRDSAVYFCASGLVHYEQYFGPGTRLTVT.

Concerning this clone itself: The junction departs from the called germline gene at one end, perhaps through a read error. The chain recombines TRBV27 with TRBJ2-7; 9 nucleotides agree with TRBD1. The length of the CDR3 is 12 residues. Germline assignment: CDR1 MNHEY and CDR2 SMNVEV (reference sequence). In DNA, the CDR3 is TGTGCCACCAGTCGGGCGGGACAGGGGCAGTACTTC. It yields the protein CATSRAGQGQYF.

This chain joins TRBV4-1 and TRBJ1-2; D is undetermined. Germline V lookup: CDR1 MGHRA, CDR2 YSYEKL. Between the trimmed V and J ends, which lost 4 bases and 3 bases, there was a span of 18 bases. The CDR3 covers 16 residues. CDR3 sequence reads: CASSRLNLAVDYGYTF. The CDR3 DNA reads TGCGCCAGCAGCCGCCTGAACCTCGCTGTAGACTATGGCTACACCTTC.

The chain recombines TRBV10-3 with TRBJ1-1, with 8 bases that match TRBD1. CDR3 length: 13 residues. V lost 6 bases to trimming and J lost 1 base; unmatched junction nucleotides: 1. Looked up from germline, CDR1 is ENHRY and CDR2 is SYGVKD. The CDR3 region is CAISGQGNTEAFF. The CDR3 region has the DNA TGTGCCATCAGCGGACAGGGGAACACTGAAGCTTTCTTT.

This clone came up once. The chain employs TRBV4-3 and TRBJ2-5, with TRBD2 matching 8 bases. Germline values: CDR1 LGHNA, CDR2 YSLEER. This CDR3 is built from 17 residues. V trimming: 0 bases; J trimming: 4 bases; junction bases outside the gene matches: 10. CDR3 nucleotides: TGCGCCAGCAGCCAAGATCTGTTGGCCGGGGGGGGAGAGACCCAGTACTTC. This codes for CASSQDLLAGGGETQYF.

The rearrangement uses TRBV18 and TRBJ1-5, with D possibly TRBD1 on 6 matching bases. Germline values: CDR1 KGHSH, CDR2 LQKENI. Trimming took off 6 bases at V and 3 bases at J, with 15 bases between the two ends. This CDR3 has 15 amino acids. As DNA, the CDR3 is TGTGCCAGCTCCCCGGGGGCAGGAATCAATCAGCCCCAGCATTTT. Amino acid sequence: CASSPGAGINQPQHF.

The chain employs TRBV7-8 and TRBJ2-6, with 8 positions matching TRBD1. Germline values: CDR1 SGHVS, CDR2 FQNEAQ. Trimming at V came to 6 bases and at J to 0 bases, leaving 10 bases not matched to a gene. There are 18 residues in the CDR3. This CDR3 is CASRRIRDRSSGANVLTF. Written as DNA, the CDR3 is TGTGCCAGCAGACGGATCCGGGACAGGAGCTCTGGGGCCAACGTCCTGACTTTC.

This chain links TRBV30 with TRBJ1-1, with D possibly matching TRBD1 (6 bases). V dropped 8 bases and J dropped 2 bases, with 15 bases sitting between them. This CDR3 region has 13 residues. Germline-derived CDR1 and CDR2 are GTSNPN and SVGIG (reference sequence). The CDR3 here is CAGGQMSNTEAFF. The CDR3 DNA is TGTGCCGGTGGACAGATGAGCAACACTGAAGCTTTCTTT.

The CDR3 region has the DNA TGTGCCAGCAGCAAATCCCCGTGGGTGCACACAGATACGCAGTATTTT. Protein sequence: CASSKSPWVHTDTQYF. V usage is TRBV21-1 and J usage is TRBJ2-3. TRBV21-1 is marked as a pseudogene. This CDR3 region has 16 residues.

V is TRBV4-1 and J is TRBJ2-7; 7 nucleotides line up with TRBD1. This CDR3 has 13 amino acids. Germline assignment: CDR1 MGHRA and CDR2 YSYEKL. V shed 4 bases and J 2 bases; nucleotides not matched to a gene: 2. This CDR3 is CASSPDRAYEQYF. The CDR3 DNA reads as TGCGCCAGCAGCCCAGACAGGGCCTACGAGCAGTACTTC.

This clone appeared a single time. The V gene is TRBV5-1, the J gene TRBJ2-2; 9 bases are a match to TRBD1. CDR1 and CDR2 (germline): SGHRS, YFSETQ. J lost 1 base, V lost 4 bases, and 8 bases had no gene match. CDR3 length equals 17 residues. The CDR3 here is CASSLRQGGRNTGELFF. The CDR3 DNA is TGCGCCAGCAGCCTTCGACAGGGGGGGAGGAACACCGGGGAGCTGTTTTTT.

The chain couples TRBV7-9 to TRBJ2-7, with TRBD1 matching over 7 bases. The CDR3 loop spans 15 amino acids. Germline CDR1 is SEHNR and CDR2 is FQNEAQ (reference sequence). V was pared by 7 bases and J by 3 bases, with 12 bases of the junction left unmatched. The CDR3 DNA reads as TGTGCCAGCACCCCCGGTCCAGGGGGAGTCTACGAGCAGTACTTC. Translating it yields CASTPGPGGVYEQYF.

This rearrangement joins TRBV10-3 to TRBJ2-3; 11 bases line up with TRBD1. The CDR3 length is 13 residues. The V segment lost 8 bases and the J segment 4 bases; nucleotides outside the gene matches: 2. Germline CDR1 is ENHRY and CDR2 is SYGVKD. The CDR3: CAIQDRGPDTQYF. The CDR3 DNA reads TGTGCCATCCAGGACAGGGGGCCAGATACGCAGTATTTT.

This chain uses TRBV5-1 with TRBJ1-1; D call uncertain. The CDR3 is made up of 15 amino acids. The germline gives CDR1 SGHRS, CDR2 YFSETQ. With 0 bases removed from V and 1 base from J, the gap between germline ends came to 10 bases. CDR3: CASSLGRAKNTEAFF. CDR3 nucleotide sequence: TGCGCCAGCAGCTTGGGGAGAGCAAAGAACACTGAAGCTTTCTTT.

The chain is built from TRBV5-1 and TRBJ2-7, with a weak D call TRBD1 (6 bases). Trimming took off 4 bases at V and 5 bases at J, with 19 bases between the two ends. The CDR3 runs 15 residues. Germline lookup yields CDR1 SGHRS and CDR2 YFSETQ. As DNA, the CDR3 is TGCGCCAGCAGCCCGGGGTTCGGACAGAGAAACGAGCAGTACTTC. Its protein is CASSPGFGQRNEQYF. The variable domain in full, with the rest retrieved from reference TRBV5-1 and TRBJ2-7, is KAGVTQTPRYLIKTRGQQVTLSCSPISGHRSVSWYQQTPGQGLQFLFEYFSETQRNKGNFPGRFSGRQFSNSRSEMNVSTLELGDSALYLCASSPGFGQRNEQYFGPGTRLTVT.

This CDR3 reads CASSMGLAVRGGELFF. CDR3 in DNA: TGTGCCAGCAGCATGGGACTAGCGGTTCGAGGCGGGGAGCTGTTTTTT. The genes are TRBV5-6 and TRBJ2-2; 11 bases line up with TRBD2. The CDR3 sequence is 16 residues long. The V and J ends lost 4 bases and 7 bases, in that order; junction bases with no gene match: 9. Germline values: CDR1 SGHDT, CDR2 YYEEEE.

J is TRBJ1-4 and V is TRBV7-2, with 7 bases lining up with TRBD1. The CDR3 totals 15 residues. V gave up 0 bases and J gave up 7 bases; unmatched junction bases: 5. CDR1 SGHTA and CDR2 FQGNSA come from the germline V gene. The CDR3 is CASSLAAGGFEKLFF. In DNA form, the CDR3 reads TGTGCCAGCAGCTTAGCGGCAGGGGGTTTTGAAAAACTGTTTTTT.

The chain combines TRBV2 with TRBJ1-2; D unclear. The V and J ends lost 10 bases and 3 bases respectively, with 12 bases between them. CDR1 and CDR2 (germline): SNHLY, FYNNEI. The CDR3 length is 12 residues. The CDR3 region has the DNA TGTGCCATCCTGAGTGCAGACTATGGCTACACCTTC. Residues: CAILSADYGYTF.

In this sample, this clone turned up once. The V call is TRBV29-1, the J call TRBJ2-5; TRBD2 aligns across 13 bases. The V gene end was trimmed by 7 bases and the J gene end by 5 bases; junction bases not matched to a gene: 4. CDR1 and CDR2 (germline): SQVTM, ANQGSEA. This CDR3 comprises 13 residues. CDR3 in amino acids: CSGGLAGDETQYF. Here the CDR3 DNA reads TGCAGCGGAGGACTAGCGGGGGACGAGACCCAGTACTTC.

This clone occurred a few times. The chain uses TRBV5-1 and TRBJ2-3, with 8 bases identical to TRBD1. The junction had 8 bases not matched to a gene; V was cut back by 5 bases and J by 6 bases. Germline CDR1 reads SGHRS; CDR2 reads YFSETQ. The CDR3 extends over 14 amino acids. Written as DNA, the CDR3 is TGCGCCAGCAGTCCTCGACAGGGGAGCGATACGCAGTATTTT. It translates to CASSPRQGSDTQYF.

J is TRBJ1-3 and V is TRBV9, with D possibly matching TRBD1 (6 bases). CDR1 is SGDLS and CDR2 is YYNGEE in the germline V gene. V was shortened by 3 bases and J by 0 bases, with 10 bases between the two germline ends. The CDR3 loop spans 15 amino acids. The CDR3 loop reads CASSGQQGSGNTIYF. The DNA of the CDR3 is TGTGCCAGCAGCGGCCAACAGGGCTCTGGAAACACCATATATTTT.

The CDR3 DNA sequence: TGTGCCAGCAGTCCTAATGGGCAGGGCTACGAGCAGTACTTC. Translation: CASSPNGQGYEQYF. This chain connects TRBV27 to TRBJ2-7, with D perhaps matching TRBD1 (5 bases). V lost 5 bases and J lost 3, with 14 bases in between. The CDR3 consists of 14 residues. Germline V gives CDR1 MNHEY, CDR2 SMNVEV (reference sequence).